The subject of this entry is one T cell receptor beta chain. What it binds is not known. A J-beta primer mix and a sample-barcoded 5' primer were used in a second PCR of roughly 6 to 11 cycles. Via MiXCR, TCRdb re-called the 5' RACE reads, giving one row per CDR3 protein. The top ten clones hold under 30% of a sample with roughly 730,000 distinct CDR3 sequences, around 50% of them seen once. The sample comes from a study of blood T cells in healthy people across ages. Background on the study: The template switching approach captured approximately one barcoded beta molecule for every two T cells. Overall study results and limits: Unsorted PBMC input precluded a conclusive naive versus antigen-experienced comparison. Expanded clonotype changes were possibly confounded by unknown donor CMV status.

The germline gives CDR1 SEHNR, CDR2 FQNEAQ (reference sequence). This CDR3 is 13 amino acids long. Per sample, no less than 5 micrograms of total RNA were extracted. Material: blood. The V gene is TRBV7-9, the J gene TRBJ2-1; D is perhaps TRBD2 (5 bases). TRBJ2-7 matches the DNA end more closely, so the J call is doubtful. This TCR derives from a man aged 35 to 55 in good health. This CDR3 is CASSQRARNEQYF. CDR3 in DNA: TGTGCCAGCAGCCAGAGGGCTAGAAATGAGCAGTACTTC.